Presented here are 4 T cell receptor beta chains from one specimen sequenced in a study of Graves' ophthalmopathy and Graves' hyperthyroidism. Amplifying from RNA transcripts, the study obtained TCR beta CDR3 regions. Scientists carried out first-round RT-PCR using HTBI primers and then a second-round multiplex PCR. TCRdb re-called the multiplex PCR reads with MiXCR, one entry per CDR3 protein. The repertoire holds fewer than 650,000 distinct CDR3 sequences, with 20% to 25% as singletons. The sequenced sample was peripheral blood. Receptors originate from a woman aged 18-30 years with stable Graves' hyperthyroidism. Some clones in this sample may be carry-over from other donors' samples.

Turning to this clonotype: The junction does not match germline at one end; this may be a read error. CDR3: CASSLGRAQETKYF. CDR3 bases: TGTGCCAGCAGTTTGGGCAGGGCTCAAGAGACCAAGTACTTC. The V call is TRBV28, the J call TRBJ2-5; perhaps TRBD1 as D (5 bases). Looked up from germline, CDR1 is MDHEN and CDR2 is SYDVKM. The CDR3 totals 14 residues.

The table lists this clonotype with many counts. The CDR3, as DNA: TGTGCCAGCAGTTACTCGACAGGGGTTTCTGAAGCTTTCTTT. This gives the protein CASSYSTGVSEAFF. This chain uses TRBV6-2 or TRBV6-3 with TRBJ1-1; TRBD1 matches 8 bases. The germline V gene has CDR1 MNHEY and CDR2 SVGEGT. Trimming cost V 0 bases and J 6 bases; bases outside gene matches: 3. The CDR3 runs to 14 residues.

The chain recombines TRBV19 with TRBJ2-7, with D maybe TRBD1 (5 bases). The CDR3 has 15 amino acids. The germline V gene encodes CDR1 LNHDA and CDR2 SQIVND (reference sequence). With 6 bases removed from V and 2 bases from J, the gap between germline ends came to 17 bases. CDR3 residues: CASRKDVDRAYEQYF. In DNA form, the CDR3 reads TGTGCCAGTAGAAAGGACGTCGACAGAGCCTACGAGCAGTACTTC.

This clonotype was seen many times. This chain uses TRBV20-1 with TRBJ1-1, with D hard to call. Germline loops: CDR1 DFQATT, CDR2 SNEGSKA (reference sequence). The V and J ends lost 6 bases and 1 base respectively, with 9 bases between them. The CDR3 length is 12 residues. The CDR3 here is CSAPPGNTEAFF. The CDR3 DNA reads TGCAGTGCCCCCCCGGGGAACACTGAAGCTTTCTTT.